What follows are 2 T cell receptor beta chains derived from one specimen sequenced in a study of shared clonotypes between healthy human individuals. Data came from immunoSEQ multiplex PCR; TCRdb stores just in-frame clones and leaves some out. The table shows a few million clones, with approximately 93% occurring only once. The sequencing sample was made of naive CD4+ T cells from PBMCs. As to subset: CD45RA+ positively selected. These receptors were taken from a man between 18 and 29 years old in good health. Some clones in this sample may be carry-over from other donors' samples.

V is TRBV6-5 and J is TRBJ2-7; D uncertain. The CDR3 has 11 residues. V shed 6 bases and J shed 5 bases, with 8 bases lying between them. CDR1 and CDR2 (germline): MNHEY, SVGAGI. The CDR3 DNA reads TGTGCCAGCAGGGCTCGTAACGAGCAGTACTTC. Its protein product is CASRARNEQYF.

The CDR3 reads CATSRAAQLAGGYEQYF. The CDR3 bases are TGTGCCACCAGCAGAGCGGCCCAGCTAGCGGGAGGCTACGAGCAGTACTTC. The gene calls are TRBV15 and TRBJ2-7; 11 bases agree with TRBD2. The CDR3 spans 17 residues. Unmatched junction bases numbered 8, after V lost 1 base and J lost 3 bases. Germline lookup yields CDR1 LNHNV and CDR2 YYDKDF (reference sequence). Variable domain in full (rest from reference TRBV15 and TRBJ2-7): DAMVIQNPRYQVTQFGKPVTLSCSQTLNHNVMYWYQQKSSQAPKLLFHYYDKDFNNEADTPDNFQSRRPNTSFCFLDIRSPGLGDTAMYLCATSRAAQLAGGYEQYFGPGTRLTVT.